A selection of T cell receptor beta chains follows, all from one sample in a study of shared clonotypes between healthy human individuals. Using immunoSEQ multiplex PCR, the repertoire was profiled, and TCRdb retains in-frame clones only, with some absent. The table records 1.4 million or so clones, approximately 98.5% of them present only once. Material: naive CD4+ T cells sorted from blood. These receptors came from a man in his thirties or forties in good health. Both conserved end residues are part of each CDR3.

>TRBV18
CASSSPPGTSGTDTQYF
>TRBV7-8
CASSLARNTGELFF
>TRBV5-1
CASSRTRYEQYF
>TRBV5-6
CASSLSPWAGAKNIQYF
>TRBV7-2
CASSSSSSGPLETQYF
>TRBV28
CASMTSGRANEQFF
>TRBV7-8
CASSSWTSGSYEQYF
>TRBV29-1
CSAHQGDYGYTF
>TRBV4-1
CASSHRRWSPATGVEETQYF
>TRBV27
CASRTSGNTGELFF
>TRBV7-2
CASSPGHQRGNTIYF
>TRBV19
CASSIHRGRGTEQYF
>TRBV5-4
CASSFMASGHNEQFF
>TRBV5-1
CASRLGSSKRTDTQYF
>TRBV28
CASSLSGREASGTDTQYF
>TRBV2
CASTGVLASKVF
>TRBV5-1
CASSLGTSGSVNEQFF
>TRBV27
CASSLSQKETQYF
>TRBV7-6
CASSRGNTGELFF
>TRBV18
CASSPPTTLKQFF
>TRBV2
CASSERGARVPGANVLTF
>TRBV30
CAWSVRQGSGGDRAEQYF
>TRBV29-1
CSVDRVGEAFF
>TRBV5-1
CASRIDTGADTQYF
>TRBV9
CASSVATGSTEAFF
>TRBV11-2
CASRAYREKDNEQFF
>TRBV7-3
CASSLNVDGRASGANVLTF
>TRBV15
CATSRDPGGQQPQHF
>TRBV7-2
CASSLASGGTEAFF
>TRBV29-1
CSVGPGGVNEKLFF
>TRBV15
CATRGLGQVNYEQYF
>TRBV11-3
CASSRSGSGVWDEQFF
>TRBV5-1
CASSLLGTSTDTQYF
>TRBV14
CASSPDRGQVTGELFF
>TRBV6-1
CASSEAPRFSGYF
>TRBV9
CASSTYAGRNEKLFF
>TRBV4-3
CASSQDRDQQYF